The following is a T cell receptor beta chain sequence with its context. Produced via immunoSEQ multiplex PCR; TCRdb's table is partial and in-frame only. Here the sample spans tens of thousands of clones, 80% to 90% being singletons. This sample was included in a study of blood T cell repertoires in COVID-19. Seattle patient enrollment occurred during active infection, with longitudinal follow-up thereafter. This CDR3 has 15 amino acids. Per germline, CDR1 MRHNA and CDR2 SNTAGT. V was pared by 7 bases and J by 1 base, with 16 bases between. This sequence originates from a woman older than 75 with COVID-19, enrolled during active disease. Sequencing was done on a sample of peripheral blood. The rearrangement links TRBV6-4 to TRBJ2-5, with a tentative D call TRBD2 (6 bases). CDR3 bases: TGTGCCAGCAAGTTGGCTAGCGAGGGCCAAGAGACCCAGTACTTC. This translates into CASKLASEGQETQYF.